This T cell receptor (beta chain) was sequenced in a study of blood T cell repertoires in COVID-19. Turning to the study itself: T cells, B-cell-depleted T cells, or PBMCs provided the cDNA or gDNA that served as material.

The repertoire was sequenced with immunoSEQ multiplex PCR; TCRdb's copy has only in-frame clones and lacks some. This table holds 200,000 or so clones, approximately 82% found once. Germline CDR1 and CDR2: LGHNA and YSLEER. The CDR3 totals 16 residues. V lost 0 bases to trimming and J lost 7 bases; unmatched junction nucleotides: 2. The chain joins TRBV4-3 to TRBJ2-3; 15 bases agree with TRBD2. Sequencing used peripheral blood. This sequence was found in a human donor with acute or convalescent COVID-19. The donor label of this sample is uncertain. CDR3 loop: CASSQDGTSGGYTQYF. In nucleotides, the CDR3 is TGCGCCAGCAGCCAAGACGGGACTAGCGGGGGGTATACGCAGTATTTT.